What follows describes a single TCR beta chain. This sample is drawn from a study of blood T cell repertoires in COVID-19. Study context: Sources were T cells, B-cell-depleted T cells, or PBMCs; the material itself was cDNA or gDNA.

In the authors' methods: Estimation of nucleated cell counts was performed using reference gene primer amplification. TCRdb's table, derived via immunoSEQ multiplex PCR, lists solely in-frame clones and lacks some. That table furnishes V, J and clone size, whereas the DNA furnished D and trimming. The sample records 130,000 or so clones, roughly 80% being singletons. The sequence was collected from a man aged 45 to 65 with acute or convalescent COVID-19. Sequenced material: peripheral blood.

CDR3 nucleotide sequence: TGTGCCAGCAGCCCATCTAGCGGGCGGACAGATACGCAGTATTTT. Its translation is CASSPSSGRTDTQYF. The chain employs TRBV7-7 and TRBJ2-3, with 8 bases fitting TRBD2. The junction had 7 bases not matched to a gene; V was cut back by 5 bases and J by 3 bases. Germline values: CDR1 SSHAT, CDR2 FNYEAQ (reference sequence). The CDR3 loop spans 15 amino acids. Full variable domain (rest looked up from reference TRBV7-7 and TRBJ2-3): GAGVSQSPRYKVTKRGQDVTLRCDPISSHATLYWYQQALGQGPEFLTYFNYEAQPDKSGLPSDRFSAERPEGSISTLTIQRTEQRDSAMYRCASSPSSGRTDTQYFGPGTRLTVL.